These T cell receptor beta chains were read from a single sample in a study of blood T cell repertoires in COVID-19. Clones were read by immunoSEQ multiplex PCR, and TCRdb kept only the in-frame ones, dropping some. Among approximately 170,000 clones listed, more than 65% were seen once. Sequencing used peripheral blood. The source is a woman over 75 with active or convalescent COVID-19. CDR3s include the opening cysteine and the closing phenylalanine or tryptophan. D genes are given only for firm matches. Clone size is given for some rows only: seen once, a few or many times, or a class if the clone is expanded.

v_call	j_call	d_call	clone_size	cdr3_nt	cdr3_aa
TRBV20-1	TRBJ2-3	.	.	TGCAGTGTGCGACAAGCAGATACGCAGTATTTT	CSVRQADTQYF
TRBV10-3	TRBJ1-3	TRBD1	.	TGTGCCATCAGTGCACAGGGGTCTGGAAACACCATATATTTT	CAISAQGSGNTIYF
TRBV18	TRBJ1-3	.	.	TGTGCCAGCTCACCAGGGACAGGAAACACCATATATTTT	CASSPGTGNTIYF
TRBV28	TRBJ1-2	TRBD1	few	TGTGCCAGCAGTCCATGGGACAGGTCGAACTATGGCTACACCTTC	CASSPWDRSNYGYTF
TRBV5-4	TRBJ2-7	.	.	TGTGCCAGCAGCTCCACCGGGTTTCAAGACTACGAGCAGTACTTC	CASSSTGFQDYEQYF
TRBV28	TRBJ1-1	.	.	TGTGCCAGCAATGGGCATAACACTGAAGCTTTCTTT	CASNGHNTEAFF
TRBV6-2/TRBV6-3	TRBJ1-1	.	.	TGTGCCAGCAGTCCCGCCACGATCGCGACTTTCTTT	CASSPATIATFF
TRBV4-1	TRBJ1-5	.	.	TGCGCCAGCAGCCAACAGAATAGCAATCAGCCCCAGCATTTT	CASSQQNSNQPQHF
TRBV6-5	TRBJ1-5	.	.	TGTGCCAGCAGTTACCCCTTGGGCTATAGCAATCAGCCCCAGCATTTT	CASSYPLGYSNQPQHF
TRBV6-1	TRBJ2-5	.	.	TGTGCCAGCAGTGAAATCAGGGCGCGGGAGACCCAGTACTTC	CASSEIRARETQYF
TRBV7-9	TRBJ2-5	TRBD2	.	TGTGCCAGCAGACTAGCGGGAAGTGAAGAGACCCAGTACTTC	CASRLAGSEETQYF
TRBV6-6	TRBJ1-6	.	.	TGTGCCAGCAGAGCCTCTGGTTCACCCCTCCACTTT	CASRASGSPLHF
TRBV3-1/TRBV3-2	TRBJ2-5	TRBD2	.	TGTGCCAGCAGCCTGCGAGGGACTAGCGAAGAGACCCAGTACTTC	CASSLRGTSEETQYF
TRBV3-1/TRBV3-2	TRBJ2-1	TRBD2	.	TGTGCCAGCAGCCATTCCCAAGGGACTAGCGGGAGTCGTATTGAGCAGTTCTTC	CASSHSQGTSGSRIEQFF
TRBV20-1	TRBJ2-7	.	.	TGCAGTGCTGCATCAGACTACGAGCAGTACTTC	CSAASDYEQYF
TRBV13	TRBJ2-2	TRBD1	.	TGTGCCAGCAGCCGGACAGGGGGGGACACCGGGGAGCTGTTTTTT	CASSRTGGDTGELFF
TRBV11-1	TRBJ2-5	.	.	TGTGCCAGCAGCTTAGGGGAGTTGGAGACCCAGTACTTC	CASSLGELETQYF
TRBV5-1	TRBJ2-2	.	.	TGCGCCAGCAGCTTGGCGTACACCGGGGAGCTGTTTTTT	CASSLAYTGELFF
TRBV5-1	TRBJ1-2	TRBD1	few	TGCGCCAGCAGCTTGGGACAGGGGGGCTATGGCTACACCTTC	CASSLGQGGYGYTF
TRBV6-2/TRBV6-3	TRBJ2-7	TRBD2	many	TGTGCCAGCAGTTACTCGATGGCTAGCGGGATACTCTACTCCTACGAGCAGTACTTC	CASSYSMASGILYSYEQYF
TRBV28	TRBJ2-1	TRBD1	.	TGTGCCAGCAGTTCCGGGACAGACTACAATGAGCAGTTCTTC	CASSSGTDYNEQFF
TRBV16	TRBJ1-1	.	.	TGTGCCAGCAGCCAGGGCAGGAACACTGAAGCTTTCTTT	CASSQGRNTEAFF
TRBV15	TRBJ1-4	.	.	TGTGCCACCAGCAGAGTTGCAGGAGAAAAACTGTTTTTT	CATSRVAGEKLFF
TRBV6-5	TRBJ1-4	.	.	TGTGCCAGCAGTTACGACGTACAGCCACTTCACGAAAAACTGTTTTTT	CASSYDVQPLHEKLFF
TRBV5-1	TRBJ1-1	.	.	TGCGCCAGCAGCTTGCAGGGAACTACTGAAGCTTTCTTT	CASSLQGTTEAFF
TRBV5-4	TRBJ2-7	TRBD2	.	TGTGCCAGCAGCTTGGCTAGCGGGAGGGCCGGGGAGCAGTACTTC	CASSLASGRAGEQYF
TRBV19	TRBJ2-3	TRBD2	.	TGTGCCAGTAGTATAGGGGGCGGGAGGGCAGATACGCAGTATTTT	CASSIGGGRADTQYF
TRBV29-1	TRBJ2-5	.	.	TGCAGCGTTGATCAGGGAACGGAGACCCAGTACTTC	CSVDQGTETQYF
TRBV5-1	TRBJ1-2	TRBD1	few	TGCGCCAGCAGTCCCCGAGGGACAGGGGTGAATGGCTACACCTTC	CASSPRGTGVNGYTF
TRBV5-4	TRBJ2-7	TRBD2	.	TGTGCCAGCAGCCGAGATTGGGGGGGGATCTACGAGCAGTACTTC	CASSRDWGGIYEQYF
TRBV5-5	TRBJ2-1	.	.	TGTGCCAGCATGTACGTCGGGGGCAATGAGCAGTTCTTC	CASMYVGGNEQFF
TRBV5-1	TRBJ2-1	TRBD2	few	TGCGCCAGCAGCTTTGGGCGGGAGGGCGGTGAGCAGTTCTTC	CASSFGREGGEQFF
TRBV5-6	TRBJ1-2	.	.	TGTGCCAGCAGCCCCCTACAGGATTGGGGAAACTATGGCTACACCTTC	CASSPLQDWGNYGYTF
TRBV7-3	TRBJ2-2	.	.	TGTGCCAGCAGCCGGGGTCGAGGCGGGGAGCTGTTTTTT	CASSRGRGGELFF
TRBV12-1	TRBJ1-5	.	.	TGTGCCAGCAGCTTTGAGACCAAACTAGCTGTTAGCAATCAGCCCCAGCATTTT	CASSFETKLAVSNQPQHF
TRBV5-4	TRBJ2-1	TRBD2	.	TGTGCCAGCAGCCCACGGACGGGACTAGCGGGCAATGAGCAGTTCTTC	CASSPRTGLAGNEQFF
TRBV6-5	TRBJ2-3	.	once	TGTGCCAGCAGACCACTCGGGGGGCGGACAGATACGCAGTATTTT	CASRPLGGRTDTQYF
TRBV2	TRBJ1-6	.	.	TGTGCCAGCAGTTTAAACAGGGTGAATAATTCACCCCTCCACTTT	CASSLNRVNNSPLHF
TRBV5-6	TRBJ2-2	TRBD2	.	TGTGCCAGCAGCACAGCGGGACTAGCGGGTATCACCGGGGAGCTGTTTTTT	CASSTAGLAGITGELFF
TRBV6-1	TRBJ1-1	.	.	TGTGCCAGCAGTGAGCAGGGGCCGAACACTGAAGCTTTCTTT	CASSEQGPNTEAFF
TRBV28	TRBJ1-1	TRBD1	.	TGTGCCAGCAGTCAAATGGGCCGGGACAGGGGCGCCGAAGCTTTCTTT	CASSQMGRDRGAEAFF
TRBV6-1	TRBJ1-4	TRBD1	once	TGTGCCAGCAGTGCATACCTATGGACAGGGAAAACTAATGAAAAACTGTTTTTT	CASSAYLWTGKTNEKLFF
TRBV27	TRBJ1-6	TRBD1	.	TGTGCCAGCAGTTTCACCGGGACAGGGGGCTTACCCCTCCACTTT	CASSFTGTGGLPLHF
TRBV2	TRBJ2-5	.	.	TGTGCCAGCAAGGGGGAAGAGACCCAGTACTTC	CASKGEETQYF